Following are 27 T cell receptor beta chains from one sample sequenced in a study of T cell changes during pregnancy in multiple sclerosis. Here immunoSEQ multiplex PCR was the method, and the copy in TCRdb shows in-frame clones only, minus some. The sample includes about 100,000 clones, about 94% of them seen just once. The starting material was peripheral blood, obtained before pregnancy. All receptors come from a female donor with multiple sclerosis, enrolled in a pregnancy study.

This chain connects TRBV7-3 to TRBJ1-1; D unresolved. Germline-derived CDR1 and CDR2 are SGHTA and FQGTGA. The CDR3 length is 14 residues. Trimming removed 1 base at V and 1 base at J, with 7 bases between. Here the CDR3 reads CASSLIPRNTEAFF. The CDR3 bases are TGTGCCAGCAGCTTAATCCCCCGGAACACTGAAGCTTTCTTT.

The V and J genes are TRBV10-2 and TRBJ1-2; D perhaps matches TRBD1 (5 bases). The CDR3 is 13 amino acids. Trimming removed 6 bases at V and 0 bases at J, with 8 bases between. Germline lookup yields CDR1 WSHSY and CDR2 SAAADI. This CDR3 reads CASRQETNYGYTF. The CDR3 nucleotides are TGCGCCAGCAGACAGGAAACTAACTATGGCTACACCTTC.

The V call is TRBV11-2, the J call TRBJ2-7; TRBD2 aligns across 10 bases. CDR1 is SGHAT and CDR2 is FQNNGV in the germline V gene. Trimming cost V 5 bases and J 4 bases; bases outside gene matches: 5. CDR3 length: 14 amino acids. CDR3 in DNA: TGTGCCAGCAGCAGAGCGGGAGGGCTATACGAGCAGTACTTC. As protein: CASSRAGGLYEQYF.

The chain combines TRBV10-3 with TRBJ2-3; 12 bases line up with TRBD2. Germline values: CDR1 ENHRY, CDR2 SYGVKD. This CDR3 region has 17 residues. The J segment lost 7 bases and the V segment lost 3 bases, leaving 11 bases of the junction unmatched. DNA of the CDR3: TGTGCCATCAGTGATCCGAGTCTAGCGGGAGGGTTGAATACGCAGTATTTT. Protein sequence: CAISDPSLAGGLNTQYF.

CDR3 nucleotide sequence: TGTGCCAGCAGTGAGACAGGGGTCTCCTACGAGCAGTACTTC. Translation: CASSETGVSYEQYF. The V gene is TRBV28, the J gene TRBJ2-7, with TRBD1 matching 8 bases. CDR1 and CDR2 from the germline V gene are MDHEN and SYDVKM. The CDR3 sequence is 14 residues long. J lost 0 bases, V lost 5 bases, and 3 bases had no gene match.

The chain is built from TRBV5-1 and TRBJ2-5; D may be TRBD1 (6 bases). Per germline, CDR1 SGHRS and CDR2 YFSETQ. The CDR3 sequence is 14 residues long. Trimming stripped 0 bases from V and 4 bases from J, with 10 bases between. CDR3 amino acids: CASSLEGVRETQYF. DNA of the CDR3: TGCGCCAGCAGCTTGGAGGGGGTGCGAGAGACCCAGTACTTC. Full variable domain (missing parts from reference TRBV5-1 and TRBJ2-5): KAGVTQTPRYLIKTRGQQVTLSCSPISGHRSVSWYQQTPGQGLQFLFEYFSETQRNKGNFPGRFSGRQFSNSRSEMNVSTLELGDSALYLCASSLEGVRETQYFGPGTRLLVL.

The chain joins TRBV5-1 to TRBJ2-2; D gene unclear. The CDR3 length is 11 residues. CDR1 and CDR2 from the germline V gene are SGHRS and YFSETQ. The V end was cut by 8 bases, the J end by 9 bases, with 11 bases between. The CDR3 DNA reads as TGCGCCAGAACGCGGTTCCGGGAGCTGTTTTTT. Translating it yields CARTRFRELFF. The full variable domain, with the rest looked up from reference TRBV5-1 and TRBJ2-2, is KAGVTQTPRYLIKTRGQQVTLSCSPISGHRSVSWYQQTPGQGLQFLFEYFSETQRNKGNFPGRFSGRQFSNSRSEMNVSTLELGDSALYLCARTRFRELFFGEGSRLTVL.

The chain combines TRBV9 with TRBJ2-7, with TRBD1 as a possible D gene (7 bases). This CDR3 has 13 residues. Germline assignment: CDR1 SGDLS and CDR2 YYNGEE. The ends were cut back, 3 bases at V and 6 bases at J, with 13 bases in the middle. The CDR3 reads CASSASGGTEQYF. As DNA, the CDR3 is TGTGCCAGCAGCGCCTCAGGGGGGACCGAGCAGTACTTC.

V is TRBV7-6 and J is TRBJ2-7; 8 bases are a match to TRBD2. This CDR3 region has 13 residues. Trimming at V came to 1 base and at J to 10 bases, leaving 6 bases not matched to a gene. From germline, CDR1 is SGHVS and CDR2 FNYEAQ. The CDR3 loop is CASSLGPGGFQYF. As DNA, the CDR3 is TGTGCCAGCAGCTTAGGGCCGGGAGGGTTCCAGTACTTC. The variable domain in full, with the rest retrieved from reference TRBV7-6 and TRBJ2-7, is GAGVSQSPRYKVTKRGQDVALRCDPISGHVSLYWYRQALGQGPEFLTYFNYEAQQDKSGLPNDRFSAERPEGSISTLTIQRTEQRDSAMYRCASSLGPGGFQYFGPGTRLTVT.

The V and J genes are TRBV28 and TRBJ2-5; 8 bases map to TRBD1. The CDR3 is made up of 18 amino acids. The trim removed 5 bases at V and 5 bases at J, leaving 19 bases unmatched. In germline, CDR1 is MDHEN, CDR2 SYDVKM. As DNA, the CDR3 is TGTGCCAGCAGTCGGCCCTTAGCAGGGGGCTTGGTGGGGGAGACCCAGTACTTC. Amino acids: CASSRPLAGGLVGETQYF.

The chain couples TRBV27 to TRBJ1-1; 10 bases line up with TRBD1. Looked up from germline, CDR1 is MNHEY and CDR2 is SMNVEV (reference sequence). The length of the CDR3 is 17 residues. The junction had 17 bases not matched to a gene; V was cut back by 9 bases and J by 4 bases. The CDR3 loop is CASSPGQGIIWSTEAFF. The CDR3 region has the DNA TGTGCCAGTTCCCCGGGACAGGGGATTATCTGGTCCACTGAAGCTTTCTTT.

This chain connects TRBV27 to TRBJ1-2; a weak D match, TRBD1 (6 bases). The CDR3 sequence is 15 residues long. V gave up 5 bases and J gave up 2 bases, with 15 bases separating them. CDR1 is MNHEY and CDR2 is SMNVEV in the germline V gene (reference sequence). The CDR3 reads CASSASQGSNYGYTF. CDR3 DNA: TGTGCCAGCAGTGCATCACAGGGTTCCAACTATGGCTACACCTTC.

The chain uses TRBV9 and TRBJ1-1, with 8 bases matching TRBD1. V was clipped by 0 bases and J by 6 bases; unmatched bases: 4. The CDR3 runs 14 residues. In germline, CDR1 is SGDLS, CDR2 YYNGEE. The CDR3 DNA is TGTGCCAGCAGCGTAGGGACAGGGAGGGCTGAAGCTTTCTTT. Its translation: CASSVGTGRAEAFF. The full variable domain, completed using reference TRBV9 and TRBJ1-1, is DSGVTQTPKHLITATGQRVTLRCSPRSGDLSVYWYQQSLDQGLQFLIQYYNGEERAKGNILERFSAQQFPDLHSELNLSSLELGDSALYFCASSVGTGRAEAFFGQGTRLTVV.

This clone was recorded only once. This sequence joins TRBV30 and TRBJ2-7; 9 bases fit TRBD1. CDR1 is GTSNPN, CDR2 SVGIG, per germline (reference sequence). The ends lost 4 bases at V and 7 bases at J; junction bases unmatched: 11. The length of the CDR3 is 14 residues. This CDR3 reads CAWTPGTGLWEQYF. CDR3 nucleotides: TGTGCCTGGACCCCCGGGACAGGGTTGTGGGAGCAGTACTTC.

The chain couples TRBV11-3 to TRBJ2-7, with 9 bases identical to TRBD2. Germline-derived CDR1 and CDR2 are SGHNT and YENEEA. Germline trimming cut 0 bases from V and 5 bases from J; bases unmatched to any gene: 5. The CDR3 covers 15 residues. CDR3 DNA sequence: TGTGCCAGCAGCTTAGAAGCGGGAGGATTCCACGAGCAGTACTTC. Translated, it gives CASSLEAGGFHEQYF. Using reference TRBV11-3 and TRBJ2-7 for the parts outside the CDR3, the full variable domain is EAGVVQSPRYKIIEKKQPVAFWCNPISGHNTLYWYLQNLGQGPELLIRYENEEAVDDSQLPKDRFSAERLKGVDSTLKIQPAELGDSAVYLCASSLEAGGFHEQYFGPGTRLTVT.

The rearrangement uses TRBV7-2 and TRBJ1-2, with TRBD1 matching over 8 bases. The CDR3 totals 13 residues. V lost 5 bases to trimming and J lost 6 bases; unmatched junction nucleotides: 5. Germline-derived CDR1 and CDR2 are SGHTA and FQGNSA. The CDR3 coding sequence is TGTGCCAGCAGCAAGGACAGGGAGAATGGCTACACCTTC. Translating gives CASSKDRENGYTF.

This clone turned up a few times. This chain joins TRBV5-4 and TRBJ1-1; D is unclear. V lost 0 bases to trimming and J lost 1 base, with 4 bases between them. Germline V CDR1 and CDR2: SGHNT, YYREEE (reference sequence). CDR3 length equals 13 residues. In DNA, the CDR3 is TGTGCCAGCAGCTTGGGAGGGAACACTGAAGCTTTCTTT. It codes for CASSLGGNTEAFF.

Concerning this clone: This sample also contains other DNA sequences that code for the same CDR3. This chain uses TRBV19 with TRBJ1-1; no definite D call. With 2 bases removed from V and 1 base from J, the gap between germline ends came to 5 bases. The CDR3 has 13 residues. Germline CDR1 and CDR2: LNHDA and SQIVND (reference sequence). The DNA of the CDR3 is TGTGCCAGTAGTATATCGGGGAACACTGAAGCTTTCTTT. Protein: CASSISGNTEAFF.

This sequence joins TRBV7-6 and TRBJ2-7, with D perhaps matching TRBD2 (6 bases). CDR3 length: 14 residues. Looked up from germline, CDR1 is SGHVS and CDR2 is FNYEAQ. Trimming stripped 2 bases from V and 3 bases from J, with 11 bases between. The CDR3 DNA reads TGTGCCAGCAGCTTAATTGAGGGAGGCTACGAGCAGTACTTC. Its protein is CASSLIEGGYEQYF. Full variable domain (rest looked up from reference TRBV7-6 and TRBJ2-7): GAGVSQSPRYKVTKRGQDVALRCDPISGHVSLYWYRQALGQGPEFLTYFNYEAQQDKSGLPNDRFSAERPEGSISTLTIQRTEQRDSAMYRCASSLIEGGYEQYFGPGTRLTVT.

CDR3 DNA sequence: TGTGCCATCAGTGAGTCTGGGACAGGGGTCTATGGCTACACCTTC. Translation: CAISESGTGVYGYTF. This chain uses TRBV10-3 with TRBJ1-2; 10 bases fit TRBD1. Germline lookup yields CDR1 ENHRY and CDR2 SYGVKD. The junction had 2 bases not matched to a gene; V was cut back by 0 bases and J by 4 bases. The CDR3 loop spans 15 amino acids.

The rearrangement joins TRBV7-2 to TRBJ2-7; D unresolved. V was clipped by 2 bases and J by 2 bases, with 10 bases between them. Germline CDR1 and CDR2: SGHTA and FQGNSA. This CDR3 spans 14 amino acids. For the CDR3, the DNA is TGTGCCAGCAGCTTAACCTGGCAGGCCTACGAGCAGTACTTC. As protein: CASSLTWQAYEQYF.

The chain couples TRBV6-5 to TRBJ1-5, with 7 bases lining up with TRBD1. In germline, CDR1 is MNHEY, CDR2 SVGAGI. The length of the CDR3 is 13 residues. The J segment lost 7 bases and the V segment lost 5 bases, leaving 5 bases of the junction unmatched. CDR3 residues: CASSRDSTQPQHF. Here the CDR3 DNA reads TGTGCCAGCAGTCGGGACAGTACCCAGCCCCAGCATTTT.

V gene TRBV14 combines with J gene TRBJ1-3; 9 bases are shared with TRBD1. The junction had 5 bases not matched to a gene; V was cut back by 5 bases and J by 0 bases. Germline CDR1 reads SGHDN; CDR2 reads FVKESK. This CDR3 comprises 16 residues. In DNA, the CDR3 is TGTGCCAGCAGCTCCCACAGGGGGCTCTCTGGAAACACCATATATTTT. Translation gives CASSSHRGLSGNTIYF.

The J gene is TRBJ1-2, the V gene TRBV27; TRBD1 matches 10 bases. Germline V gene data show CDR1 as MNHEY and CDR2 as SMNVEV (reference sequence). Trimming cost V 3 bases and J 8 bases; bases outside gene matches: 6. The CDR3 runs to 14 residues. The CDR3 DNA reads TGTGCCAGCAGTTTCGACAGGGGGCTTCAGGGCTACACCTTC. It yields the protein CASSFDRGLQGYTF.

The chain employs TRBV7-8 and TRBJ1-1, with TRBD1 matching over 7 bases. This CDR3 is built from 16 residues. V lost 4 bases, J lost 1 base, and 9 bases stayed unmatched. Germline CDR1 reads SGHVS; CDR2 reads FQNEAQ. The CDR3: CASSSYRGVGNTEAFF. Written as DNA, the CDR3 is TGTGCCAGCAGCTCTTACAGGGGCGTCGGGAACACTGAAGCTTTCTTT.

This rearrangement joins TRBV27 to TRBJ2-7; 9 bases are a match to TRBD1. The V gene end was trimmed by 4 bases and the J gene end by 3 bases; junction bases not matched to a gene: 7. This CDR3 spans 15 amino acids. Per germline, CDR1 MNHEY and CDR2 SMNVEV (reference sequence). CDR3 DNA sequence: TGTGCCAGCAGTTCCCGGGACAGGGCCAACTACGAGCAGTACTTC. It codes for CASSSRDRANYEQYF.

This chain uses TRBV5-6 with TRBJ1-3, with no clear D. Germline V gene lookup returns CDR1 SGHDT and CDR2 YYEEEE. The CDR3 totals 13 residues. V was clipped by 1 base and J by 3 bases, with 5 bases between them. For the CDR3, the DNA is TGTGCCAGCAGCTTGTCTGTTGGAAACACCATATATTTT. Translating it yields CASSLSVGNTIYF.